This TCR beta chain was documented in a study of blood T cell repertoires in COVID-19. Method: immunoSEQ multiplex PCR; TCRdb's copy keeps in-frame clones and lacks some. The sample yields 180,000 or so clones, about four fifths seen once. The material sequenced was PBMCs or T cells enriched from blood (not recorded which). The receptor was isolated from a man aged 45-65 years who had recovered from COVID-19.

For the CDR3, the DNA is TGTGCCAGCAGCTTAGGGGCGAACGGCGAGGAGACCCAGTACTTC. This codes for CASSLGANGEETQYF. The chain links TRBV11-3 to TRBJ2-5; D unresolved. Trimming pared 1 base from V and 5 bases from J, leaving 14 bases between. Per the germline V gene, CDR1 is SGHNT and CDR2 is YENEEA. This CDR3 is 15 amino acids long.